This record covers a single T cell receptor (beta chain). The target antigen is unknown. With 4 bases removed from V and 7 bases from J, the gap between germline ends came to 10 bases. Germline V gene sequence: CDR1 SQVTM, CDR2 ANQGSEA. The CDR3 runs to 11 residues. This sample was included in a study of CD8+ T cells in alopecia areata. Study outcomes and limitations: Scalp repertoires also include resident alphabeta T cells from normal skin.

TCR sequencing used cDNA made by reverse transcription of extracted RNA. The table came from immunoSEQ multiplex PCR; TCRdb's copy has only in-frame clones and leaves some out. The sample has around 190,000 clones; around 50% are singletons. Sequencing input: CD8+ T cells sorted from blood. The TCR comes from a human donor in good health. The chain links TRBV29-1 to TRBJ1-1; no clear D gene. The CDR3 loop reads CSVGGGSEAFF. In DNA, the CDR3 is TGCAGCGTTGGGGGAGGTAGTGAAGCTTTCTTT.